Shown below are 8 T cell receptor beta chains from a single sample sequenced in a study of T cells after yellow fever vaccination. From the 5' RACE reads, TCRdb called clonotypes with MiXCR, one entry per CDR3 protein. Counted here are around 360,000 distinct CDR3 sequences, about 9.9% occurring once; the ten biggest clones make up more than 15%. Here the sequenced sample was PBMCs, taken on the day of the first yellow fever vaccination. The origin of the receptors is a man between 18 and 29 years old who received the YFV17D yellow fever vaccine.

This clonotype was seen ten or more times. Written as DNA, the CDR3 is TGCGCCAGCAGCAGGTCTTGGGACAGCGAGCAGTACTTC. Protein sequence: CASSRSWDSEQYF. The chain is built from TRBV5-1 and TRBJ2-7; 7 bases are a match to TRBD1. Germline CDR1 SGHRS, CDR2 YFSETQ. The ends lost 4 bases at V and 6 bases at J; junction bases unmatched: 7. The CDR3 length is 13 residues.

This clonotype has only a few counts. The gene calls are TRBV25-1 and TRBJ2-7; weak D call: TRBD1 (5 bases). Germline V gene sequence: CDR1 MGHDK, CDR2 SYGVNS. V lost 1 base to trimming and J lost 5 bases, with 15 bases between them. The CDR3 contains 15 residues. CDR3 bases: TGTGCCAGCAGTGAATGGGCCCGCAGGGTACACGAGCAGTACGTC. Its protein product is CASSEWARRVHEQYV.

The chain uses TRBV2 and TRBJ1-1; 9 bases are a match to TRBD1. The germline gives CDR1 SNHLY, CDR2 FYNNEI. CDR3 length: 13 amino acids. CDR3 DNA sequence: TGTTCCACCCTCGGAGAGGGACAGGGTGAAGCTTTCTTT. This gives the protein CSTLGEGQGEAFF.

This clonotype was counted between two and nine times. The V and J genes are TRBV19 and TRBJ1-1; 8 positions match TRBD1. The germline V gene has CDR1 LNHDA and CDR2 SQIVND (reference sequence). The CDR3 is made up of 13 amino acids. V shed 8 bases and J 7 bases; nucleotides not matched to a gene: 9. Written as DNA, the CDR3 is TGTGCCAGTGGGGAAGGACAGGGACGTGAAGCTTTCTTT. Its protein product is CASGEGQGREAFF.

V is TRBV20-1 and J is TRBJ2-1; D perhaps matches TRBD1 (5 bases). Germline V CDR1 and CDR2: DFQATT, SNEGSKA (reference sequence). There are 13 residues in the CDR3. The V end lost 3 bases, the J end lost 5 bases, and 11 bases lay between the germline ends. The CDR3 sequence is CSARYRSNNEQFF. The CDR3 coding sequence is TGCAGTGCTAGGTACAGGAGTAACAATGAGCAGTTCTTC.

This clonotype was observed at least ten times. This sequence joins TRBV15 and TRBJ2-4; weak D call: TRBD2 (5 bases). The ends were cut back, 3 bases at V and 2 bases at J, with 11 bases in the middle. The V gene's germline CDR1 is LNHNV and CDR2 YYDKDF (reference sequence). The CDR3 has 15 residues. CDR3 bases: TGTGCCACCAGCAGGGGAGAGGAGCCCAAAAACATTCAGTACTTC. It translates to CATSRGEEPKNIQYF.

This clonotype was seen a few times. The V gene is TRBV6-5, the J gene TRBJ1-6; a possible D gene is TRBD1 (5 bases). Trimming stripped 1 base from V and 11 bases from J, with 15 bases between. The CDR3 spans 15 residues. Germline V gene data show CDR1 as MNHEY and CDR2 as SVGAGI. The CDR3 sequence: CASSYWGRERPPLHF. DNA for the CDR3: TGTGCCAGCAGTTACTGGGGACGGGAGAGGCCACCCCTCCACTTT.

This clonotype was counted at least ten times. V and J are TRBV7-9 and TRBJ2-3; possibly TRBD2 for D (6 bases). V dropped 6 bases and J dropped 4 bases, with 11 bases sitting between them. The CDR3 runs 13 residues. Germline V gene lookup returns CDR1 SEHNR and CDR2 FQNEAQ (reference sequence). DNA of the CDR3: TGTGCCAGCAGGCGGGGCGGTGCAGATACGCAGTATTTT. Its translation: CASRRGGADTQYF.